Listed below are T cell receptor beta chains from one sample, sequenced in a study of monozygotic twins with inflammatory bowel disease. After re-calling the 5' RACE reads, TCRdb lists one entry per CDR3 protein, DNA absent. The sample has more than 300,000 distinct CDR3 sequences; the top ten hold 5% to 6%. Sequencing was carried out using blood. Source of these receptors: a human donor with ulcerative colitis or Crohn's disease, or a healthy co-twin of an affected twin (not recorded which). Each CDR3 is given with its conserved first and last residue.

TRBV10-2	TRBJ2-7	CASSESRTSGIYEQYF
TRBV9	TRBJ1-4	CASSAHQTSDNEKLFF
TRBV7-8	TRBJ2-3	CASSLTGYDTQYF
TRBV7-9	TRBJ2-3	CASSPKGPDTQYF
TRBV12-3/TRBV12-4	TRBJ1-2	CASTTLGILRYGYTF
TRBV11-2	TRBJ2-1	CASPGLAGVENEQFF
TRBV5-1	TRBJ1-6	CASRQGADFNSPLHF
TRBV7-2	TRBJ2-7	CASSSQDRVATEQYF
TRBV5-1	TRBJ1-6	CASSARAGKNSPLHF
TRBV7-2	TRBJ1-5	CASSLEASRGNQPQHF
TRBV12-3/TRBV12-4	TRBJ1-5	CASSLAQDQPQHF
TRBV7-3	TRBJ2-6	CASSLWGESGANVLTF
TRBV28	TRBJ2-7	CASSLARAYEQYF
TRBV20-1	TRBJ2-5	CSAKKSGQETQYF
TRBV29-1	TRBJ2-3	CSVEGQENTDTQYF
TRBV6-5	TRBJ2-7	CAVRSYRYEQYF
TRBV5-1	TRBJ2-1	CASTRGQGFGNEQFF
TRBV27	TRBJ1-4	CASSLGARSFGEKLFF
TRBV30	TRBJ1-6	CAWNLSSGRGLSPLHF
TRBV5-1	TRBJ2-7	CASSLNRGSYEQYF
TRBV20-1	TRBJ1-6	CSARDSGVGSPLHF
TRBV12-3/TRBV12-4	TRBJ1-5	CASSPRFGLDRGDQPQHF
TRBV20-1	TRBJ1-3	CSARPQGKGGNTIYF
TRBV6-1	TRBJ2-7	CASREYTGDREQYF
TRBV19	TRBJ2-2	CASGWTSGRAGELFF
TRBV5-1	TRBJ1-1	CASSSGQETPAKRAFF
TRBV27	TRBJ2-2	CASSSPGGTNTGELFF
TRBV20-1	TRBJ1-4	CSAPPAPGYEKLFF
TRBV11-1	TRBJ2-1	CASSLLGSSYNEQFF
TRBV15	TRBJ2-5	CATSRATGTGGQETQYF
TRBV27	TRBJ1-3	CASRGLGATGNTIYF
TRBV6-1	TRBJ1-5	CASSQRLGDFLVGNQPQHF
TRBV7-9	TRBJ2-7	CATSLSSYEQYF
TRBV28	TRBJ2-3	CASSQPYGEGVDTQYF
TRBV29-1	TRBJ1-2	CSVVSRHGYTF
TRBV20-1	TRBJ2-3	CSAMGRVDTQYF
TRBV19	TRBJ2-3	CASRRGLGTDTQYF
TRBV4-2	TRBJ1-4	CASSQRPAGNEKLFF
TRBV12-3/TRBV12-4	TRBJ2-5	CASSFSTSGRQETQYF
TRBV6-1	TRBJ1-4	CASSASDRGGEKLFF